This T cell receptor beta chain was profiled in a study of T-cell memory formation after mild COVID-19 (dated by TCRdb to about 2021). With regard to the full study: Most TCR sequence clusters were specific to one of the two donors. In two donors, T-cell clones that expanded and contracted after mild COVID-19 were tracked by sequencing TCRalpha and TCRbeta repertoires over time. Two young, previously healthy adult volunteers made up the cohort, one male and one female.

Remarks on this clonotype: This receptor's antigen is unknown. No qualities accompany the bases; no much larger clone lies one base away.

Ficoll-Paque density gradient centrifugation was the method used to isolate PBMCs. The CDR3, cysteine through valine, is 14 amino acids long. Solely the CDR3 DNA is kept, with 42 bases framed from the first base. The germline V gene yields SGHVS for CDR1 and FNYEAQ for CDR2. At the junction V is shortened by 1 base and J by 3 bases, with 10 bases in between. Sequencer: Illumina NovaSeq 6000. cDNA libraries for TCRalpha and TCRbeta were prepared by 5'RACE using constant-segment primers, with sample barcodes and unique molecular identifiers added. Trizol reagent was used to extract RNA from every sample. Libraries were amplified in two PCR steps, with a second sample barcode and Illumina TruSeq adapters added in the second step. The libraries were sequenced on an Illumina NovaSeq using 2 x 150 bp paired-end reads. As for how the authors treated the data: Reads were demultiplexed and collapsed into UMI-guided consensus sequences with migec v1.2.7. Using mixcr v2.1.11, UMI consensuses were aligned to TRA and TRB V and J templates and then assembled into clonotypes. Clonotypes were classified as expanded or contracted when called significant by both edgeR and NoisET, with noise models trained on biological replicates. For edgeR calls, the cutoffs were a false discovery rate-adjusted p below 0.01 and a log2 fold-change threshold of 1. As an exploratory analysis of dynamics, max-normalized trajectories of the 1000 most abundant clonotypes were examined with PCA combined with hierarchical clustering. Separately sequenced CD4+ and CD8+ repertoires were used to assign a CD4 or CD8 phenotype to each responding clone. TCRdb handled the public reads itself, with Q25 trimming in fastp and clone calling in MiXCR, and kept productive beta chains. Under each unique CDR3 protein, matching rows form one entry showing the most common genes and DNA. In this record, the V and J calls reflect TCRdb's handling and not the investigators' own analysis. The sample has approximately 250,000 distinct CDR3 sequences on record, 15% to 20% of them singletons. The top ten hold over 20% of the sample.

Overall study results and their limits: Only a couple of mild cases were covered in the study, and larger cohorts including severe cases with pre-infection samples were considered necessary. The second-wave clones that peaked on day 37 were not confirmed to be SARS-CoV-2 specific. Some responding clones were found in pre-infection memory, which suggests that pre-existing cross-reactive memory T cells took part in the SARS-CoV-2 response. Contracting CD4+ clones were found mainly in CM and EM memory subsets, while CD8+ clones were enriched in EMRA. From day 15 to 85, contracting clones showed balanced CD4/CD8 phenotypes, whereas a second wave of clones that expanded from day 15 to 37 leaned towards CD4+.

The receptor was derived from a man aged 18 to 35 who had mild COVID-19 (a few samples of this study predate the infection). The sample titles of this study are shuffled in the database, so cell type and time point are left out; the donor was told from shared clones. The sample was PBMCs or a T cell subset sorted from them (not recorded which). The V and J genes are TRBV7-6 and TRBJ2-7; 6 matching bases give a weak D call of TRBD2. The CDR3 region reads CASSLDQGGYEQYV. The nucleotide sequence reads TGTGCCAGCAGCTTAGACCAGGGAGGCTACGAGCAGTACGTC.